Listed here are 5 T cell receptor beta chains from one sample, sequenced in a study of T cells in Graves' hyperthyroidism and ophthalmopathy (dated by TCRdb to about 2019). The protocol used for the library was multiplex PCR. TCRdb names Illumina HiSeq 2000 as the instrument used. The TCR beta CDR3 regions were amplified from the RNA transcripts. For the first round of RT-PCR on the TCR CDR3, the HTBI primer set was used together with the Qiagen OneStep RT-PCR kit. Using fastp trimming at Q25 and MiXCR clonotype assembly, TCRdb reanalyzed the public sequencing data and kept in-frame beta chains. Rows merge per CDR3 protein into single entries with the most common DNA and genes. This sample holds about 380,000 distinct CDR3 sequences; 18% were observed only once. Roughly two fifths of the sample lies in the top ten. Material for sequencing was blood. These receptors were taken from a man aged 18 to 30 with Graves' ophthalmopathy.

V is TRBV12-5 and J is TRBJ2-1; D possibly corresponds to TRBD2 (5 bases). Trimming removed 3 bases at V and 5 bases at J, with 8 bases between. Germline loops: CDR1 LGHNT, CDR2 FRNRAP. The CDR3 covers 13 residues. The DNA of the CDR3 is TGTGCTAGTGGTTTAGGAGGCGACAATGAGCAGTTCTTC. Encoded protein: CASGLGGDNEQFF.

This chain joins TRBV7-2 and TRBJ1-3, with a tentative D call TRBD1 (6 bases). Per the germline V gene, CDR1 is SGHTA and CDR2 is FQGNSA. The CDR3 runs to 17 residues. Deletions cut 1 base from V and 0 bases from J, with 13 bases between. CDR3 in DNA: TGTGCCAGCAGCTTAGTGGCGACAGGACACTCTGGAAACACCATATATTTT. Protein product: CASSLVATGHSGNTIYF.

This clonotype was counted at least ten times. The chain uses TRBV27 and TRBJ1-2; 7 nucleotides agree with TRBD1. CDR1 is MNHEY and CDR2 is SMNVEV in the germline V gene (reference sequence). The CDR3 contains 13 residues. V was pared by 3 bases and J by 5 bases, with 3 bases of the junction left unmatched. The CDR3 sequence: CASSFDREYGYTF. CDR3 DNA sequence: TGTGCCAGCAGTTTTGACAGGGAGTATGGCTACACCTTC.

This clonotype occurred a few times. This chain joins TRBV13 and TRBJ2-2; D not certain. The CDR3 spans 21 residues. Trimming pared 2 bases from V and 2 bases from J, leaving 27 bases between. Germline CDR1 is PRHDT and CDR2 is FYEKMQ (reference sequence). Written as DNA, the CDR3 is TGTGCCAGCAGCTTAACCGGCATTATAAACGCTTGGAGAATTAACACCGGGGAGCTGTTTTTT. Its translation: CASSLTGIINAWRINTGELFF.

This rearrangement joins TRBV19 to TRBJ1-1; D is ambiguous. Germline CDR1 LNHDA, CDR2 SQIVND (reference sequence). CDR3 length: 14 residues. Deletions cut 7 bases from V and 2 bases from J, with 14 bases between. CDR3 protein: CASTPGLKNTEAFF. The CDR3 coding sequence is TGTGCCAGTACCCCCGGACTGAAAAACACTGAAGCTTTCTTT.